This entry concerns a single T cell receptor beta chain. What it binds is not known. Exclusion applied to patients with autoimmune disease history or systemic immunosuppression. The data are from a study of OX40 agonist ivuxolimab in advanced cancers. The study, taken as a whole, reports: Some patients who did not respond also had low normalized T-cell clonal expansion. The study found among the lowest clonal expansion in partial responders at 0.1-3.0 mg/kg.

CDR1 and CDR2 from the germline V gene are MNHEY and SVGAGI. V gave up 6 bases and J gave up 6 bases, with 12 bases separating them. This CDR3 has 12 amino acids. Method: immunoSEQ multiplex PCR; TCRdb's copy keeps in-frame clones and lacks some. The sample records tens of thousands of clones, just over 85% being singletons. The genes are TRBV6-5 and TRBJ2-7; D possibly corresponds to TRBD2 (6 bases). The material sequenced was CD4+ or CD8+ T cells sorted from blood, taken in a trial of the OX40 agonist ivuxolimab. The source is an adult with an advanced solid tumor such as melanoma, head and neck, liver or kidney cancer. The DNA for the CDR3 is TGTGCCAGCAGCTACGGGACTTCCGAGCAGTACTTC. Translation gives CASSYGTSEQYF.